The 18 T cell receptor beta chains in this list originate from one sample, sequenced in a study of blood T cell repertoires in COVID-19. The table came from immunoSEQ multiplex PCR; TCRdb's copy has only in-frame clones and leaves some out. Of 200,000 to 250,000 clones in the sample, roughly 79% were seen once. Sequenced sample: PBMCs or T cells enriched from blood (not recorded which). The receptors were gathered from a woman between 45 and 65 years old with acute COVID-19.

The V call is TRBV2, the J call TRBJ2-3, with D possibly TRBD1 on 6 matching bases. CDR3 length equals 14 residues. Trimming took off 11 bases at V and 1 base at J, with 16 bases between the two ends. Looked up from germline, CDR1 is SNHLY and CDR2 is FYNNEI. The DNA for the CDR3 is TGTGCCGTACAGACAGGTCCTGGCACAGATACGCAGTATTTT. Translated, it gives CAVQTGPGTDTQYF.

The sample holds one count of this clone. The chain has TRBV9 and TRBJ1-2; weak D call: TRBD1 (5 bases). CDR3 length: 15 amino acids. Between the trimmed V and J ends, which lost 4 bases and 4 bases, there was a span of 17 bases. Germline V gene data show CDR1 as SGDLS and CDR2 as YYNGEE. CDR3 residues: CASSPGGNSPYGYTF. The CDR3 DNA follows: TGTGCCAGCAGCCCCGGGGGGAACAGCCCCTATGGCTACACCTTC.

The chain combines TRBV30 with TRBJ2-5, with 7 bases matching TRBD1. After removal of 5 bases from V and 3 bases from J, the junction contained 3 bases not matched to a gene. CDR1 GTSNPN and CDR2 SVGIG come from the germline V gene (reference sequence). This CDR3 region has 12 residues. CDR3 sequence: CAWAQGEETQYF. In DNA form, the CDR3 reads TGTGCCTGGGCGCAGGGGGAAGAGACCCAGTACTTC.

The chain joins TRBV6-2 or TRBV6-3 to TRBJ1-1; TRBD1 matches 10 bases. CDR3 length: 14 amino acids. Per germline, CDR1 MNHEY and CDR2 SVGEGT. V shed 2 bases and J 6 bases; nucleotides not matched to a gene: 3. The CDR3 nucleotides are TGTGCCAGCAGTTACCTCGGACAGGGGGCTGAAGCTTTCTTT. It specifies CASSYLGQGAEAFF.

The chain is built from TRBV5-1 and TRBJ2-5; tentatively, D is TRBD2 (6 bases). The CDR3 contains 13 residues. The germline V gene encodes CDR1 SGHRS and CDR2 YFSETQ. V was shortened by 7 bases and J by 4 bases, with 14 bases between the two germline ends. CDR3 sequence: CASGRDFVETQYF. For the CDR3, the DNA is TGCGCCAGCGGTCGGGACTTTGTAGAGACCCAGTACTTC.

This clone came up once. The V gene is TRBV3-1 (or the pseudogene TRBV3-2), the J gene TRBJ2-7, with 8 bases aligning to TRBD2. The CDR3 is 15 amino acids. Trimming removed 1 base from V and 3 bases from J; junction bases left unmatched: 5. Looked up from germline, CDR1 is LGHDT and CDR2 is YNNKEL (reference sequence). In nucleotides, the CDR3 is TGTGCCAGCAGCCAAGCCAGCGGGGGACACTACGAGCAGTACTTC. This translates into CASSQASGGHYEQYF.

This clone was seen a single time. The chain is built from TRBV28 and TRBJ2-1, with 14 bases matching TRBD2. With V trimmed by 6 bases and J by 5 bases, 6 bases remained unmatched. The germline V gene has CDR1 MDHEN and CDR2 SYDVKM. The CDR3 loop spans 16 amino acids. CDR3 loop: CASSPGGLAGDNEQFF. In nucleotides, the CDR3 is TGTGCCAGCAGCCCAGGGGGACTAGCGGGAGACAATGAGCAGTTCTTC. Combining the CDR3 with reference TRBV28 and TRBJ2-1 gives the whole variable domain DVKVTQSSRYLVKRTGEKVFLECVQDMDHENMFWYRQDPGLGLRLIYFSYDVKMKEKGDIPEGYSVSREKKERFSLILESASTNQTSMYLCASSPGGLAGDNEQFFGPGTRLTVL.

This chain joins TRBV7-8 and TRBJ2-1; 9 bases line up with TRBD2. CDR1 is SGHVS, CDR2 FQNEAQ, per germline. The CDR3 runs to 16 residues. Unmatched junction bases numbered 7, after V lost 2 bases and J lost 5 bases. Written as DNA, the CDR3 is TGTGCCAGCAGCTTATCATCCCTAGCGGGAAACAATGAGCAGTTCTTC. Its protein is CASSLSSLAGNNEQFF. The full variable domain, with the rest looked up from reference TRBV7-8 and TRBJ2-1, is GAGVSQSPRYKVAKRGQDVALRCDPISGHVSLFWYQQALGQGPEFLTYFQNEAQLDKSGLPSDRFFAERPEGSVSTLKIQRTQQEDSAVYLCASSLSSLAGNNEQFFGPGTRLTVL.

The rearrangement joins TRBV7-8 to TRBJ2-1, with 10 positions matching TRBD2. J was trimmed by 0 bases and V by 3 bases; bases with no gene match: 17. Germline CDR1 SGHVS, CDR2 FQNEAQ. The CDR3 runs to 21 residues. DNA for the CDR3: TGTGCCAGCAGCTTTATTTCTTTCCTAGCGGGGGCCCAGAGCTCCTACAATGAGCAGTTCTTC. It yields the protein CASSFISFLAGAQSSYNEQFF.

This chain joins TRBV5-4 and TRBJ2-7; unclear D gene. The CDR3 consists of 13 residues. Germline V gene sequence: CDR1 SGHNT, CDR2 YYREEE (reference sequence). Trimming took 3 bases from V and 4 from J, leaving 11 bases between them. DNA of the CDR3: TGTGCCAGCAGCTCCGAGAAAGTGTACGAGCAGTACTTC. Its translation: CASSSEKVYEQYF.

This clone has only a few counts. This chain links TRBV12-3 or TRBV12-4 with TRBJ2-5; D not certain. Trimming shortened V by 5 bases and J by 4 bases, and 11 bases separated the two germline ends. The CDR3 is made up of 13 amino acids. The CDR3 coding sequence is TGTGCCAGCAGTCGACACGATGGAGAGACCCAGTACTTC. This translates into CASSRHDGETQYF.

The chain recombines TRBV7-9 with TRBJ2-3; TRBD2 agrees at 8 bases. The V and J ends lost 5 bases and 2 bases, in that order; junction bases with no gene match: 6. The CDR3 is 15 residues long. Germline V gives CDR1 SEHNR, CDR2 FQNEAQ (reference sequence). The DNA for the CDR3 is TGTGCCAGCAGCCCCCGGGGGGGGGTCACAGATACGCAGTATTTT. Amino acid sequence: CASSPRGGVTDTQYF.

The chain uses TRBV5-4 and TRBJ2-3, with TRBD2 matching 8 bases. J gave up 5 bases and V 4 bases, and 9 bases lay outside the gene matches. This CDR3 comprises 15 residues. The germline CDR1 and CDR2 sequences are SGHNT and YYREEE (reference sequence). Written as DNA, the CDR3 is TGTGCCAGCAGCCCGCCCGGACTAGCAGGAGATACGCAGTATTTT. Translating it yields CASSPPGLAGDTQYF.

This clone was recorded once. The J gene is TRBJ1-5, the V gene TRBV28; 8 positions agree with TRBD1. V gave up 8 bases and J gave up 6 bases; unmatched junction bases: 9. CDR1 MDHEN and CDR2 SYDVKM come from the germline V gene. CDR3 length: 14 amino acids. CDR3 bases: TGTGCCAGCGCACCGGGACAGGTTCCTCAGCCCCAGCATTTT. Translating it yields CASAPGQVPQPQHF.

This clone was recorded once. This chain connects TRBV11-2 to TRBJ2-3, with 8 bases fitting TRBD2. Unmatched junction bases numbered 4, after V lost 3 bases and J lost 2 bases. This CDR3 is built from 15 residues. Germline CDR1 reads SGHAT; CDR2 reads FQNNGV. In nucleotides, the CDR3 is TGTGCCAGCAGCTTGCGGCGGGGGGACACAGATACGCAGTATTTT. Translation: CASSLRRGDTDTQYF.

The chain uses TRBV16 and TRBJ2-7; D is unresolved. CDR3 length equals 15 residues. Deletions cut 8 bases from V and 0 bases from J, with 17 bases between. Germline values: CDR1 KGHSY, CDR2 FQNENV. The CDR3 nucleotides are TGTGCCAGCTCGCGGTTAGTATCGAGCTCCTACGAGCAGTACTTC. Translating it yields CASSRLVSSSYEQYF.

This chain connects TRBV19 to TRBJ2-2; TRBD1 aligns across 7 bases. Per the germline V gene, CDR1 is LNHDA and CDR2 is SQIVND (reference sequence). The CDR3 contains 17 residues. The J segment lost 1 base and the V segment lost 5 bases, leaving 10 bases of the junction unmatched. This CDR3 is CASSPFAGTENTGELFF. Here the CDR3 DNA reads TGTGCCAGTAGTCCATTCGCCGGGACAGAGAACACCGGGGAGCTGTTTTTT.

This clone showed up just once. The genes are TRBV24-1 and TRBJ2-3, with D possibly TRBD2 on 5 matching bases. V was cut by 7 bases and J by 2 bases, with 15 bases left in between. CDR1 and CDR2 (germline): KGHDR, SFDVKD. CDR3 size: 15 residues. The chain's CDR3 is CATSEAGATTDTQYF. CDR3 sequence (DNA): TGTGCCACCAGCGAGGCGGGCGCGACCACAGATACGCAGTATTTT.